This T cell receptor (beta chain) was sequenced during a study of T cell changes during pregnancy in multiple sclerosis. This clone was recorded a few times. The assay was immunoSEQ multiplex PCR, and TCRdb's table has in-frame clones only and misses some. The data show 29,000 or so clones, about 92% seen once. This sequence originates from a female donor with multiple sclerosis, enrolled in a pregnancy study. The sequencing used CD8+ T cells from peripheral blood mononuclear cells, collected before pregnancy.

The CDR3 DNA follows: TGTGCCAGCAGCTTAGCGGGGGGCTCTGGAAACACCATATATTTT. Translating gives CASSLAGGSGNTIYF. This chain links TRBV7-9 with TRBJ1-3; D is perhaps TRBD1 (5 bases). This CDR3 has 15 amino acids. Per the germline V gene, CDR1 is SEHNR and CDR2 is FQNEAQ (reference sequence). The V end was cut by 0 bases, the J end by 0 bases, with 6 bases between.